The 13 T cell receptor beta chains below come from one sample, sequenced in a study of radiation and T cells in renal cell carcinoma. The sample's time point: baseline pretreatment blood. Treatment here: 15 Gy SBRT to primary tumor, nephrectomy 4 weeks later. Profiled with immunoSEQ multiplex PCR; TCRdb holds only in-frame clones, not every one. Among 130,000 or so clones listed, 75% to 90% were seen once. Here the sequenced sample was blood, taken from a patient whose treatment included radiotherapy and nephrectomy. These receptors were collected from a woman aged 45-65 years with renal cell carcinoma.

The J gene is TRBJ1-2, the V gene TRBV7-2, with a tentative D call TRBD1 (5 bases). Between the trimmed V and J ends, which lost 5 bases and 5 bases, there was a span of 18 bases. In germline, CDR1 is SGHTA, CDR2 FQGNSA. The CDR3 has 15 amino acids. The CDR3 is CASSPIAADSYGYTF. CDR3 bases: TGTGCCAGCAGCCCGATAGCCGCCGACAGTTATGGCTACACCTTC.

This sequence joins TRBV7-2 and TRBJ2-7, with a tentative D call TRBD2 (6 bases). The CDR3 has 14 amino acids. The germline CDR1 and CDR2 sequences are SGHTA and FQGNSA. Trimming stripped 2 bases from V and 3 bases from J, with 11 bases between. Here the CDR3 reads CASSLNGGGYEQYF. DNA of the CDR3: TGTGCCAGCAGCTTAAACGGGGGAGGCTACGAGCAGTACTTC.

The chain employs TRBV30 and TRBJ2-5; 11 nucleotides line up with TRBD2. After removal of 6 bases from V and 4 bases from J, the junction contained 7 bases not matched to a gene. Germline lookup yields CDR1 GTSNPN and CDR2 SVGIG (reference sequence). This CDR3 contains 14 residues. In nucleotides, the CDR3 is TGTGCCTGCTCGCAACTAGCGGGGGTAGAGACCCAGTACTTC. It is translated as CACSQLAGVETQYF.

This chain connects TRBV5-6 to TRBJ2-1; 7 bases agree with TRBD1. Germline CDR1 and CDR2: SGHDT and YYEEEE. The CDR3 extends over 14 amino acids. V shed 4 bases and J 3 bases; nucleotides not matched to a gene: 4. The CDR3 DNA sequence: TGTGCCAGCAGCCTCCGGGACAGCTACAATGAGCAGTTCTTC. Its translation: CASSLRDSYNEQFF.

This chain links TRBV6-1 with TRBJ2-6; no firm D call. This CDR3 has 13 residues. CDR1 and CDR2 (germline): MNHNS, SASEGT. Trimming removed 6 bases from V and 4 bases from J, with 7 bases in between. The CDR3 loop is CASRESGANVLTF. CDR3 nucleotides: TGTGCCAGCAGGGAATCAGGGGCCAACGTCCTGACTTTC.

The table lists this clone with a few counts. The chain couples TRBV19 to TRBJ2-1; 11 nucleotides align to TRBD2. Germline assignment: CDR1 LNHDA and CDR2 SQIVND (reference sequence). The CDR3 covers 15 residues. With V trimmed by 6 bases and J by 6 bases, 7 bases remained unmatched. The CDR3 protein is CASRPTSGIANEQFF. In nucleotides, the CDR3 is TGTGCCAGTAGACCGACTAGCGGGATAGCCAATGAGCAGTTCTTC.

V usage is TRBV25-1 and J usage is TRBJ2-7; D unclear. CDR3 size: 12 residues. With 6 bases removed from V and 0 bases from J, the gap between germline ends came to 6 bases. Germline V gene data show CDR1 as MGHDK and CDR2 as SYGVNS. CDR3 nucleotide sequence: TGTGCCAGCAGGAGGAGCTCCTACGAGCAGTACTTC. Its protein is CASRRSSYEQYF.

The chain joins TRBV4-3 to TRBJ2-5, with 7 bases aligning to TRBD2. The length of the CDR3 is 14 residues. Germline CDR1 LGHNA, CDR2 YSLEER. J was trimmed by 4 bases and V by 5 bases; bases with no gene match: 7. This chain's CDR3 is CASSSGTTPETQYF. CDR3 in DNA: TGCGCCAGCAGCTCCGGGACTACTCCAGAGACCCAGTACTTC.

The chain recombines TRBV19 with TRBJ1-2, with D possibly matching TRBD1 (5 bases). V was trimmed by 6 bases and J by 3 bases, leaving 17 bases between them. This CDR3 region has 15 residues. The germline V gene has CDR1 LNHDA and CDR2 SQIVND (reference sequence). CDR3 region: CASRERRGADYGYTF. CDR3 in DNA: TGTGCCAGTAGGGAGCGGAGGGGAGCAGACTATGGCTACACCTTC.

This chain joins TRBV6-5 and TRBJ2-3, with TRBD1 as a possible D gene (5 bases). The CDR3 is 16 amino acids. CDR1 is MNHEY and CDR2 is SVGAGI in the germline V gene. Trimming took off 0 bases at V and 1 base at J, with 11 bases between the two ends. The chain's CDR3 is CASSYSGPERTDTQYF. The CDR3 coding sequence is TGTGCCAGCAGTTACTCGGGGCCCGAACGCACAGATACGCAGTATTTT.

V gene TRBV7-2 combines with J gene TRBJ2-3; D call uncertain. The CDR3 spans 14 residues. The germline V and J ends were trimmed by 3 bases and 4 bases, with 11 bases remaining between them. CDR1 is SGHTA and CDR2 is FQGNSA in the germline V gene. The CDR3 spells CASSLRMAPDTQYF. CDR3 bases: TGTGCCAGCAGCTTGAGAATGGCGCCAGATACGCAGTATTTT.

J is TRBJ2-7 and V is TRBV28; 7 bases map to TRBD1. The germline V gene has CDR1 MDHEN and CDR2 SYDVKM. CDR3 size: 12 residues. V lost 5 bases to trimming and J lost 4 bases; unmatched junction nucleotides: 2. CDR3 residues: CASSTTGYEQYF. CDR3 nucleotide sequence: TGTGCCAGCAGTACGACAGGGTACGAGCAGTACTTC.

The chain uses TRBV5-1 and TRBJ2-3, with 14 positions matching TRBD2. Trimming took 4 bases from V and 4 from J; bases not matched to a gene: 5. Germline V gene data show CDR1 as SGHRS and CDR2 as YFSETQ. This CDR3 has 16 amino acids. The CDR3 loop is CASSPGLAGGADTQYF. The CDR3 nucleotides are TGCGCCAGCAGCCCCGGACTAGCGGGAGGTGCAGATACGCAGTATTTT.